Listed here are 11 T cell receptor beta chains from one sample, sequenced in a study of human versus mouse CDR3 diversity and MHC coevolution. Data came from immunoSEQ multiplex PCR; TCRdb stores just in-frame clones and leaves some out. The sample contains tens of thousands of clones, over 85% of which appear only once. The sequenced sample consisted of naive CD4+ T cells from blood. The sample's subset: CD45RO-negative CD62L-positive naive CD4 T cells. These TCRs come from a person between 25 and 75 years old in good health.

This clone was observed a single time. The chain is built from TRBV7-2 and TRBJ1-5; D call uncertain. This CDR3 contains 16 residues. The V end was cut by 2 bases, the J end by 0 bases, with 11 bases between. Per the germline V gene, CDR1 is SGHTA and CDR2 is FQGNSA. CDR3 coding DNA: TGTGCCAGCAGCTTAAAACAGCTTAGTAGCAATCAGCCCCAGCATTTT. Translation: CASSLKQLSSNQPQHF.

The CDR3 here is CASKGTATDTQYF. The CDR3 nucleotides are TGTGCCAGCAAAGGGACTGCTACAGATACGCAGTATTTT. The chain couples TRBV27 to TRBJ2-3; D might be TRBD2 (6 bases). V was trimmed by 7 bases and J by 3 bases, leaving 11 bases between them. There are 13 residues in the CDR3. Germline-derived CDR1 and CDR2 are MNHEY and SMNVEV (reference sequence).

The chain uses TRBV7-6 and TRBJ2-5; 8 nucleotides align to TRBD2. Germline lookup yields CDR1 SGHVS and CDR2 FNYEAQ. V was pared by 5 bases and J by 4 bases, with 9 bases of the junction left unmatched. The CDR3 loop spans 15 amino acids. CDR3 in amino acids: CASSRRGGPRETQYF. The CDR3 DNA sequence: TGTGCCAGCAGCCGTCGGGGGGGCCCCAGAGAGACCCAGTACTTC.

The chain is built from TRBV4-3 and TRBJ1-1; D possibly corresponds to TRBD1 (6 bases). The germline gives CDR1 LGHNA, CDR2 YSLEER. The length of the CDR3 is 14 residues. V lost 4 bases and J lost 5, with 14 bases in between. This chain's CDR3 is CASSLRGRGTEAFF. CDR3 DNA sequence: TGCGCCAGCAGCCTTAGGGGGAGAGGGACTGAAGCTTTCTTT.

Here the CDR3 reads CASSLDRLAAKYEQYF. CDR3 nucleotide sequence: TGTGCCAGCAGCTTAGACCGACTAGCGGCCAAATACGAGCAGTACTTC. The gene calls are TRBV11-2 and TRBJ2-7; 9 positions match TRBD2. Germline CDR1 is SGHAT and CDR2 is FQNNGV. This CDR3 has 16 residues. The V segment lost 0 bases and the J segment 4 bases; nucleotides outside the gene matches: 7. The full variable domain, rest sourced from reference TRBV11-2 and TRBJ2-7, is EAGVAQSPRYKIIEKRQSVAFWCNPISGHATLYWYQQILGQGPKLLIQFQNNGVVDDSQLPKDRFSAERLKGVDSTLKIQPAKLEDSAVYLCASSLDRLAAKYEQYFGPGTRLTVT.

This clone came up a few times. DNA for the CDR3: TGTGCCAGCACCCTCCAGGGGGGAAACACCATATATTTT. Amino acids: CASTLQGGNTIYF. The V gene is TRBV7-2, the J gene TRBJ1-3; D possibly corresponds to TRBD1 (6 bases). In germline, CDR1 is SGHTA, CDR2 FQGNSA. The CDR3 runs 13 residues. Trimming stripped 7 bases from V and 4 bases from J, with 11 bases between.

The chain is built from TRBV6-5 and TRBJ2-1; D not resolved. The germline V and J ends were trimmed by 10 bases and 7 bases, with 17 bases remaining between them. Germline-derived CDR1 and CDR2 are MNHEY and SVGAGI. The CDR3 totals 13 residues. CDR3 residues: CATTPRPRNEQFF. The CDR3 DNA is TGTGCCACCACCCCGAGGCCGAGGAATGAGCAGTTCTTC.

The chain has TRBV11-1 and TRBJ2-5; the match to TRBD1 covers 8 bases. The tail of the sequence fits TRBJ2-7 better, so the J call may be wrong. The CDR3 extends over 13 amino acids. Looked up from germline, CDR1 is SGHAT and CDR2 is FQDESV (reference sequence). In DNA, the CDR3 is TGTGCCAGCAGCGGTTGGACAGGGAGCGAGCAGTACTTC. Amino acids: CASSGWTGSEQYF.

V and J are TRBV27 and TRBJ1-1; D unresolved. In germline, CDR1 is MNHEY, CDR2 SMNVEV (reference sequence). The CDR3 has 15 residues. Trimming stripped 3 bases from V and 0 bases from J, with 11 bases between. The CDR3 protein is CASSLRFRMNTEAFF. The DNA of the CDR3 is TGTGCCAGCAGTTTGAGGTTCAGAATGAACACTGAAGCTTTCTTT.

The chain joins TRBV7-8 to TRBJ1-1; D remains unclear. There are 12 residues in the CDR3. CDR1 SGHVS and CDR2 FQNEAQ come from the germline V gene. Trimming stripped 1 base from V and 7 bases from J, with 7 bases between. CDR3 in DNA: TGTGCCAGCAGCTTAGGGGAGGTTGAAGCTTTCTTT. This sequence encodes CASSLGEVEAFF.

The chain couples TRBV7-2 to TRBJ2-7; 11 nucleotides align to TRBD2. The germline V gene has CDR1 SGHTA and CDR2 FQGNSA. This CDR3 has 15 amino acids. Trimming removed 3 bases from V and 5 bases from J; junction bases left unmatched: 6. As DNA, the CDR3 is TGTGCCAGCAGCTTCCCCCTAGCGGGGGGACACGAGCAGTACTTC. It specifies CASSFPLAGGHEQYF.